Below, one T cell receptor (beta chain) is given with its context. Its antigen remains unknown. Deletions cut 4 bases from V and 4 bases from J, with 17 bases between. The CDR3 extends over 15 amino acids. The germline CDR1 and CDR2 sequences are SGHDT and YYEEEE. The sample originates from a study of shared clonotypes between healthy human individuals. Using immunoSEQ multiplex PCR, the repertoire was profiled, and TCRdb retains in-frame clones only, with some absent. Of about 1 million clones listed, more than 65% are singletons. Study-wide points: Naive subsets typically showed greater estimated richness than memory subsets.

Sequencing used memory CD4+ T cells sorted from blood. Subset noted: CD45RA-negative fraction. The rearrangement joins TRBV5-6 to TRBJ1-2; D possibly corresponds to TRBD1 (5 bases). The clonotype originates from a man younger than 30 in good health. This chain's CDR3 is CASSPRAGRGYGYTF. DNA for the CDR3: TGTGCCAGCAGCCCGCGGGCAGGGCGTGGCTATGGCTACACCTTC.